The entry below gives a single T cell receptor (beta chain) sequence along with its context. It lacks a known antigen. No qualities accompany the bases; no much larger clone lies one base away. TCRbeta CDR3 regions were amplified from genomic DNA by means of the immunoSEQ Assay, a bias-controlled multiplex PCR. The authors' analysis ran thus. Within the assay, amplification of reference gene primers was used to estimate how many nucleated cells each sample contained. To quantify the absolute abundance of each unique TCRbeta CDR3 rearrangement, sequence reads were collapsed and filtered. Productive Simpson clonality was computed per sample as the square root of Simpson's diversity index over productive rearrangements. TCRdb provides this immuneACCESS table in a form limited to in-frame rearrangements. Some clones are lacking; in checked studies, under half of them reflect an unresolved V gene, and why the rest are absent is not known. That table supplies the V and J calls and clone size; D and trimming were determined from the DNA. In this sample the table shows just under 55,000 clones, over 80% of which occur a single time. The ten largest make up 1.5% to 2% of the sample.

Each collaborating institution followed its own protocols to collect whole blood in K2EDTA tubes. For TCRbeta analysis, collaborators shipped samples in one of three forms: frozen whole blood, isolated PBMCs, or DNA extracted from either of those sample types. CDR3 length: 14 amino acids, cysteine to phenylalanine. Just CDR3 DNA is preserved here, 42 bases in frame from base 1. V trim: 5 bases; J trim: 2 bases; unmatched bases: 3. As encoded in the germline V gene, CDR1 is SGHRS while CDR2 is YFSETQ. The data derive from a study of blood T cell repertoires in COVID-19 (TCRdb year 2020). Study-level background: Samples from collaborators originated in the United States, Italy and Spain and spanned both the acute and convalescent phases of COVID-19. The material from the prospective study consisted of cDNA or gDNA derived from T cells, B-cell-depleted T cells, or PBMCs. Deeply sampled blood TCRbeta repertoires from subjects exposed to, actively infected with, or recovered from COVID-19 were included in the dataset. The repertoires were released in a freely available public database intended as a resource for research on the immune response to SARS-CoV-2. The samples were drawn from two sources: the first 160 participants of the ongoing ImmuneRACE study, and some 1,300 subjects contributed by 6 global collaborators. Sample metadata almost always included a de-identified subject ID, COVID-19 status, age in years and sex. Where available, HLA class I and class II types were obtained from metadata supplied by the sample provider rather than from assay-based typing. Overall results and qualifications from the work: The quantity of clinical and demographic metadata differed by source and by participant and was supplied without curation.

Sequences were obtained from peripheral blood. The receptor's source is a woman aged 55-70 years with acute or convalescent COVID-19. The chain links TRBV5-1 with TRBJ2-2; 7 junctional bases match TRBD1. The DNA is TGCGCCAGCAGTCGACAGGGAAACACCGGGGAGCTGTTTTTT. This gives the protein CASSRQGNTGELFF.